This T cell receptor beta chain derives from a study of blood T cell repertoires in COVID-19. Study in general: Both acute and convalescent COVID-19 samples were obtained from the United States, Italy and Spain.

In the source study's methods: Quantification of nucleated cells was approximated via reference gene primer amplification. TCRdb's table, derived via immunoSEQ multiplex PCR, lists solely in-frame clones and lacks some. V, J and clone size derive from that table, while D and trimming were established from the DNA sequence. Among around 250,000 clones listed, roughly 89% were seen once. Germline loops: CDR1 SGDLS, CDR2 YYNGEE. V was pared by 0 bases and J by 4 bases, with 7 bases between. CDR3 size: 13 residues. The V call is TRBV9, the J call TRBJ2-5; tentative D call: TRBD1 (5 bases). This receptor was taken from a woman in her 30s with active or convalescent COVID-19. The specimen sequenced was peripheral blood. In DNA form, the CDR3 reads TGTGCCAGCAGCGTAGGAAGGGGAGAGACCCAGTACTTC. Protein product: CASSVGRGETQYF.